This T cell receptor (beta chain) was captured in a study of CD8 T cells in Susac syndrome. After extraction with the RNeasy kit, roughly 0.45 to 1 ug of the RNA was reverse transcribed using random hexamers. Amplification of the TCR beta CDR3 was carried out by immunoSEQ multiplex PCR, which spanned a total of 54 Vbeta and 13 Jbeta segments. One entry per CDR3 protein, called by TCRdb with MiXCR from the immunoSEQ multiplex PCR reads. The data show approximately 190,000 distinct CDR3 sequences, with roughly 92% seen just once and 0.1% held by the top ten. Germline assignment: CDR1 LGHDT and CDR2 YNNKEL (reference sequence). J was trimmed by 1 base and V by 6 bases; bases with no gene match: 10. The CDR3 has 16 residues.

Sequencing was performed on CD4+ T cells from PBMCs. The gene calls are TRBV3-1 and TRBJ2-3; 7 positions agree with TRBD1. The sequence was collected from a human donor in good health. The DNA of the CDR3 is TGTGCCAGCAGTCCACTTGGACAGGCCCGCACAGATACGCAGTATTTT. This translates into CASSPLGQARTDTQYF.